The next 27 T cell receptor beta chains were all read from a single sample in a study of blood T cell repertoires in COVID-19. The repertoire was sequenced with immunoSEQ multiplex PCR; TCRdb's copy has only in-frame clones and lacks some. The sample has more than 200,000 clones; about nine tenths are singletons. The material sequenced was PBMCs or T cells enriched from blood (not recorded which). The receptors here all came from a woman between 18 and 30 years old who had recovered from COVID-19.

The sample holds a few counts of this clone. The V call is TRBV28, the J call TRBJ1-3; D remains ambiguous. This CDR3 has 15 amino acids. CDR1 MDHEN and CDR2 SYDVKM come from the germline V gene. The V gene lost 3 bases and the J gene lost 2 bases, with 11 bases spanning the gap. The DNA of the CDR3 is TGTGCCAGCAGTTTTTACCCCACAGCTGGAAACACCATATATTTT. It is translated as CASSFYPTAGNTIYF.

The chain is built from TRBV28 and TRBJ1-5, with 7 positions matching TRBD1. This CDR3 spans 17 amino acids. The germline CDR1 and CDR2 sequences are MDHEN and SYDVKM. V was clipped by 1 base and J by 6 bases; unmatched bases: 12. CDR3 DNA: TGTGCCAGCAGTTTATCTTACGGGACAGACGGGGGTCAGCCCCAGCATTTT. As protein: CASSLSYGTDGGQPQHF.

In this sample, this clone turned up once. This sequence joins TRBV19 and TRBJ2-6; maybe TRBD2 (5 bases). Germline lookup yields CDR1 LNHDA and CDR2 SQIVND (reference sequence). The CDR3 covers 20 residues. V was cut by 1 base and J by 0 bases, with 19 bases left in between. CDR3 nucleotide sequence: TGTGCCAGTAGTATAGGGTCCCGGGCCGGGGTTTACTCTGGGGCCAACGTCCTGACTTTC. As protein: CASSIGSRAGVYSGANVLTF.

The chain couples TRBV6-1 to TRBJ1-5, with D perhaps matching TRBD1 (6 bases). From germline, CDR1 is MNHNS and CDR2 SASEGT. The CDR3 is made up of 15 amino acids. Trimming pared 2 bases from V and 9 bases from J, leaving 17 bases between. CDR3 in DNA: TGTGCCAGCAGTGAAATACCGGACAGCCTATTGCCCCAGCATTTT. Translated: CASSEIPDSLLPQHF.

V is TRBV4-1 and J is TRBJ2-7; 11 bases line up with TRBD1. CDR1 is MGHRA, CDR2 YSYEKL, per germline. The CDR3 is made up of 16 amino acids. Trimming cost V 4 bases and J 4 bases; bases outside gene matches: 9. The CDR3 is CASSLASRDRGYEQYF. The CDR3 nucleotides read TGCGCCAGCAGCCTAGCAAGCCGGGACAGGGGGTACGAGCAGTACTTC.

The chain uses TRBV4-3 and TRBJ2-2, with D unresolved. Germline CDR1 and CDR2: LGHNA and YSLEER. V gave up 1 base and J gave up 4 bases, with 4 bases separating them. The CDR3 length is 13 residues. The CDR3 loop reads CASSQGATGELFF. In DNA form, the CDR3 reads TGCGCCAGCAGCCAAGGGGCCACCGGGGAGCTGTTTTTT.

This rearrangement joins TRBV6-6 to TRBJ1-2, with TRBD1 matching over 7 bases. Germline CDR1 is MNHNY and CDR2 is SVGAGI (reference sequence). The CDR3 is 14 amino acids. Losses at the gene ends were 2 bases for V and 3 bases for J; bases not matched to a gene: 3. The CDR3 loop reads CASSYLGQYYGYTF. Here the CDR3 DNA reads TGTGCCAGCAGTTACCTGGGACAGTACTATGGCTACACCTTC.

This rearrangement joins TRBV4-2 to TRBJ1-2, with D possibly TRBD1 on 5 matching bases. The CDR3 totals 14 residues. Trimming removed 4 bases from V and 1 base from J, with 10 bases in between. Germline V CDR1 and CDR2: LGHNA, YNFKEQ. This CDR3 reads CASSPGTLNYGYTF. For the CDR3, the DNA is TGTGCCAGCAGCCCGGGGACTCTTAACTATGGCTACACCTTC.

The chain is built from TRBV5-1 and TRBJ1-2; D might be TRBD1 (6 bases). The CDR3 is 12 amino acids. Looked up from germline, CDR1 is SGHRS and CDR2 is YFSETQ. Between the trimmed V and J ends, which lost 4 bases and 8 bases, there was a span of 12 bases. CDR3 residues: CASSLQGDGYTF. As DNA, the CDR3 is TGCGCCAGCAGCCTACAGGGAGACGGCTACACCTTC.

CDR3 in amino acids: CSTSQGEPEAFF. The DNA for the CDR3 is TGCAGTACAAGTCAGGGGGAACCTGAAGCTTTCTTT. This chain joins TRBV29-1 and TRBJ1-1, with 7 bases fitting TRBD1. In germline, CDR1 is SQVTM, CDR2 ANQGSEA. This CDR3 comprises 12 residues.

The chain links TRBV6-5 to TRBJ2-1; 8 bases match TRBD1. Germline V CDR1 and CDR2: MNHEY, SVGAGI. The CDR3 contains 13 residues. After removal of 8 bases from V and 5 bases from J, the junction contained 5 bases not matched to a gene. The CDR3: CASPRGPNNEQFF. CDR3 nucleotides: TGTGCCAGCCCCAGGGGGCCAAACAATGAGCAGTTCTTC.

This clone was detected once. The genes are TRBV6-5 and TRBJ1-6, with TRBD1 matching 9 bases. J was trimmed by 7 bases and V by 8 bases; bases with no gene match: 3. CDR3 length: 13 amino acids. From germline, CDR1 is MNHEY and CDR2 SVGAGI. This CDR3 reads CASEDRGNSPLHF. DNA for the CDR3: TGTGCCAGCGAGGACAGGGGCAATTCACCCCTCCACTTT.

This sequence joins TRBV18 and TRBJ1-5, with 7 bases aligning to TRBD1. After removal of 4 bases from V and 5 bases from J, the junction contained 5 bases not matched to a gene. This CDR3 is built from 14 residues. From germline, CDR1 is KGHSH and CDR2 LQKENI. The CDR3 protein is CASSLDRVYQPQHF. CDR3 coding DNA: TGTGCCAGCTCACTAGACAGGGTCTATCAGCCCCAGCATTTT.

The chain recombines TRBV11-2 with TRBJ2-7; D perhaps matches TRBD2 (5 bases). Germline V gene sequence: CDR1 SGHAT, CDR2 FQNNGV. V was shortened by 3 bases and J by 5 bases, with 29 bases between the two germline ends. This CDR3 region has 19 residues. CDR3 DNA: TGTGCCAGCAGCTTGAAGGTGAGGGAGCCCCTAAGATTTATCCACGAGCAGTACTTC. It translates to CASSLKVREPLRFIHEQYF.

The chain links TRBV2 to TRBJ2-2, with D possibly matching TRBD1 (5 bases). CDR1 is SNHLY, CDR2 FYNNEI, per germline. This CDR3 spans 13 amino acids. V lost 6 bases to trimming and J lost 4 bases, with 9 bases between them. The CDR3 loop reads CASRQGPTGELFF. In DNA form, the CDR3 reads TGTGCCAGCAGGCAGGGTCCCACCGGGGAGCTGTTTTTT.

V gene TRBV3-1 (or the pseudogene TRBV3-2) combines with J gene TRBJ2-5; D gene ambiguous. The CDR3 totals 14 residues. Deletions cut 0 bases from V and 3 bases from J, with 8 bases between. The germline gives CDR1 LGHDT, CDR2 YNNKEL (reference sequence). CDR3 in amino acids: CASSQDHGKETQYF. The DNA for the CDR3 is TGTGCCAGCAGCCAAGATCATGGCAAAGAGACCCAGTACTTC.

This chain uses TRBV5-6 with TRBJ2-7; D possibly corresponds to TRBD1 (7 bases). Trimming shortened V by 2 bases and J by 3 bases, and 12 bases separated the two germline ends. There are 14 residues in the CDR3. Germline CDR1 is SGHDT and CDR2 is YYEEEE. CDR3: CASSLRQGGYEQYF. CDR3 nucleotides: TGTGCCAGCAGCTTAAGACAGGGAGGCTACGAGCAGTACTTC.

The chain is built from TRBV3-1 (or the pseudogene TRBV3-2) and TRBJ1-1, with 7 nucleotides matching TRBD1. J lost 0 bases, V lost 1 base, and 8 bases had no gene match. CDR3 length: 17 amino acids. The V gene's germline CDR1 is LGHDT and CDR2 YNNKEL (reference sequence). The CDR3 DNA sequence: TGTGCCAGCAGCCAAGGACAGGGCCCTTTAATGAACACTGAAGCTTTCTTT. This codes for CASSQGQGPLMNTEAFF.

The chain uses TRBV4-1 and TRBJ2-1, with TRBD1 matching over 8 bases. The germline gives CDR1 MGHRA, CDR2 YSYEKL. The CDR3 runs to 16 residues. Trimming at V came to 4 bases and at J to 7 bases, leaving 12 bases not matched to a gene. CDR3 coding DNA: TGCGCCAGCAGCCCCGGAAGGACAGGGAGGAGAAATGAGCAGTTCTTC. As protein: CASSPGRTGRRNEQFF.

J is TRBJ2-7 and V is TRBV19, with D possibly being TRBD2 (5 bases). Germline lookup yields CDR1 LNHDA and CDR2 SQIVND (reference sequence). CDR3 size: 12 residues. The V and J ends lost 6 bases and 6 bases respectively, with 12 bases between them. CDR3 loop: CASRPNRGEQYF. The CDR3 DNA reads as TGTGCCAGTAGACCCAACCGGGGCGAGCAGTACTTC. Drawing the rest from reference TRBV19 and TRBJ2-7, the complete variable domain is DGGITQSPKYLFRKEGQNVTLSCEQNLNHDAMYWYRQDPGQGLRLIYYSQIVNDFQKGDIAEGYSVSREKKESFPLTVTSAQKNPTAFYLCASRPNRGEQYFGPGTRLTVT.

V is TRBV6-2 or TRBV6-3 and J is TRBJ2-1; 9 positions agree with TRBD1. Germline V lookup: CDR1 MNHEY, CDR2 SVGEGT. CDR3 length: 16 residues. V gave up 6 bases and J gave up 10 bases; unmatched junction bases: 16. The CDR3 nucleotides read TGTGCCAGCAGCTTCATGATCGGGACAGGGATTCGCGAGCAGTTCTTC. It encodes CASSFMIGTGIREQFF.

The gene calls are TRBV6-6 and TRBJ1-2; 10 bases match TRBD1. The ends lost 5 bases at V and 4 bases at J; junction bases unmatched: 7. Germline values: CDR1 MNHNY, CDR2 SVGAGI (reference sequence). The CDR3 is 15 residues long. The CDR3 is CASSGMGQGTYGYTF. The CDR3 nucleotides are TGTGCCAGCAGTGGAATGGGACAGGGGACCTATGGCTACACCTTC.

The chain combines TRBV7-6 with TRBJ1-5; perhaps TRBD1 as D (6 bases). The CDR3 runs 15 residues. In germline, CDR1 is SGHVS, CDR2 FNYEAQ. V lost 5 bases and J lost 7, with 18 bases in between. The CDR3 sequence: CASSQGQGTRQPQHF. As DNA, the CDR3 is TGTGCCAGCAGCCAGGGGCAGGGCACCAGACAGCCCCAGCATTTT. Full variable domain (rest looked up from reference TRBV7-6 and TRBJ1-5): GAGVSQSPRYKVTKRGQDVALRCDPISGHVSLYWYRQALGQGPEFLTYFNYEAQQDKSGLPNDRFSAERPEGSISTLTIQRTEQRDSAMYRCASSQGQGTRQPQHFGDGTRLSIL.

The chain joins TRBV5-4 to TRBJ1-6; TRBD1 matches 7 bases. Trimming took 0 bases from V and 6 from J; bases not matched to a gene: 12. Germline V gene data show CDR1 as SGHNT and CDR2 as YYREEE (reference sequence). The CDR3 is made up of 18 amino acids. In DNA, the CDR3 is TGTGCCAGCAGCTTGGCCGGGGTTCCGGGACAGTTTAATTCACCCCTCCACTTT. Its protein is CASSLAGVPGQFNSPLHF.

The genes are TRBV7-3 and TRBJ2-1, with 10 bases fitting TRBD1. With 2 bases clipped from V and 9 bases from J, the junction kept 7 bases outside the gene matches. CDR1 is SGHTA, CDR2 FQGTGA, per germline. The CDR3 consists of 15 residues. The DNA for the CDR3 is TGTGCCAGCAGCTTATTACCCGGGACAGGGGTTGAGCAGTTCTTC. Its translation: CASSLLPGTGVEQFF.

The CDR3 DNA sequence: TGTGCCAGCAGTTTAGTGTACGGACTTAGCAATCAGCCCCAGCATTTT. Amino acid sequence: CASSLVYGLSNQPQHF. The gene calls are TRBV27 and TRBJ1-5; no clear D. V gave up 2 bases and J gave up 0 bases, with 11 bases separating them. CDR1 and CDR2 (germline): MNHEY, SMNVEV (reference sequence). This CDR3 is built from 16 residues.

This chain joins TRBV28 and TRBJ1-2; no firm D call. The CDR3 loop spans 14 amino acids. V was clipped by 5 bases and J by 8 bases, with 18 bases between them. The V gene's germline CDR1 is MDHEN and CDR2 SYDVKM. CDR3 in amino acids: CASSTDIGAIGYTF. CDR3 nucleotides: TGTGCCAGCAGTACCGACATAGGCGCTATCGGCTACACCTTC.